This T cell receptor (beta chain) originates from a study of radiotherapy plus CTLA-4 blockade in lung cancer. The overall study: Objective response rate was about 19%; disease control rate, 25% to 35%. Study-wide results and caveats: Radiotherapy with ipilimumab was followed by blood expansion of tumor-derived clones.

Points on this clone: No antigen is known for it.

Germline V CDR1 and CDR2: SNHLY, FYNNEI. The CDR3 is 15 residues long. Chemo-refractory metastatic non-small-cell lung cancer patients received focal radiation with ipilimumab CTLA-4 blockade. Repertoires were generated with immunoSEQ multiplex PCR, while TCRdb's copy carries only in-frame clones and drops some. The repertoire holds 40,000 to 45,000 clones, with more than 60% as singletons. This TCR was recovered from a human donor with non-small cell lung cancer who had stable disease on radiotherapy plus ipilimumab. The sequences come from peripheral blood, collected from a patient treated with radiotherapy plus ipilimumab. The V call is TRBV2, the J call TRBJ2-5; 8 nucleotides line up with TRBD2. The J call is in doubt because the DNA end fits TRBJ2-7 better. The CDR3 loop is CASSDGGGIRYEQYF. CDR3 in DNA: TGTGCCAGCAGTGACGGCGGGGGGATTCGTTACGAGCAGTACTTC.